What follows are 22 T cell receptor beta chains derived from one specimen sequenced in a study of regulatory T cells in long-lasting Graves disease. For TCR beta, libraries came from iRepertoire HTBI primers and Arm-PCR of CDR3 regions. MiXCR, run by TCRdb on the multiplex PCR reads, gives a single entry per CDR3 protein. This sample has about 530,000 distinct CDR3 sequences, with around 16% found just once. The time point: newly diagnosed GD, antithyroid drugs for less than 3 months. Following extraction of RNA from PBMCs, that RNA was used to make the TCR library. This sample was shared with a second study, whose subject was T cells in Graves' hyperthyroidism and ophthalmopathy.

Source: peripheral blood mononuclear cells (PBMCs), taken at new diagnosis, from a patient treated with antithyroid drugs. The receptors stem from a woman in her forties or fifties with Graves disease.

The chain couples TRBV7-3 to TRBJ2-1; D may be TRBD1 (6 bases). The CDR3 spans 14 residues. Germline-derived CDR1 and CDR2 are SGHTA and FQGTGA. Between the trimmed V and J ends, which lost 4 bases and 4 bases, there was a span of 11 bases. The chain's CDR3 is CASSSTGQYNEQFF. DNA for the CDR3: TGTGCCAGCAGCTCTACCGGACAGTACAATGAGCAGTTCTTC.

This clonotype was picked up many times. The V and J genes are TRBV5-1 and TRBJ1-1; D is unresolved. This CDR3 spans 14 amino acids. Germline V gene sequence: CDR1 SGHRS, CDR2 YFSETQ. V lost 1 base and J 0 bases, leaving 7 bases between the germline ends. The CDR3: CASSLNPLNTEAFF. CDR3 in DNA: TGCGCCAGCAGCTTGAATCCGCTGAACACTGAAGCTTTCTTT. Full variable domain (rest looked up from reference TRBV5-1 and TRBJ1-1): KAGVTQTPRYLIKTRGQQVTLSCSPISGHRSVSWYQQTPGQGLQFLFEYFSETQRNKGNFPGRFSGRQFSNSRSEMNVSTLELGDSALYLCASSLNPLNTEAFFGQGTRLTVV.

In its sample, this clonotype was seen many times. This chain connects TRBV7-9 to TRBJ1-1; D is perhaps TRBD1 (5 bases). Germline V gene data show CDR1 as SEHNR and CDR2 as FQNEAQ (reference sequence). This CDR3 has 19 amino acids. The V end lost 5 bases, the J end lost 0 bases, and 25 bases lay between the germline ends. CDR3 amino acids: CASSRGWDRDSSMNTEAFF. The CDR3, as DNA: TGTGCCAGCAGCCGAGGGTGGGACCGGGACTCCAGCATGAACACTGAAGCTTTCTTT.

This clonotype came up many times. The chain combines TRBV12-3 or TRBV12-4 with TRBJ1-1; perhaps TRBD1 as D (6 bases). This CDR3 comprises 13 residues. Trimming shortened V by 0 bases and J by 8 bases, and 10 bases separated the two germline ends. The CDR3 sequence is CASSLATGTEAFF. DNA of the CDR3: TGTGCCAGCAGTTTAGCGACAGGTACCGAAGCTTTCTTT.

At least ten counts were recorded for this clonotype. The genes are TRBV12-3 or TRBV12-4 and TRBJ2-1, with D unclear. V was cut by 7 bases and J by 8 bases, with 9 bases left in between. The CDR3 sequence is 11 residues long. DNA for the CDR3: TGTGCCAGCACTCCCCGAGATGAGCAGTTCTTC. Its translation is CASTPRDEQFF.

This clonotype was recorded many times. The chain uses TRBV5-1 and TRBJ2-3; D might be TRBD2 (5 bases). The V and J ends lost 0 bases and 2 bases respectively, with 10 bases between them. The CDR3 has 15 residues. The V gene's germline CDR1 is SGHRS and CDR2 YFSETQ. The CDR3 sequence is CASSLDGSYTDTQYF. As DNA, the CDR3 is TGCGCCAGCAGCTTGGATGGGAGCTACACAGATACGCAGTATTTT. The variable domain in full, completed from reference TRBV5-1 and TRBJ2-3, reads KAGVTQTPRYLIKTRGQQVTLSCSPISGHRSVSWYQQTPGQGLQFLFEYFSETQRNKGNFPGRFSGRQFSNSRSEMNVSTLELGDSALYLCASSLDGSYTDTQYFGPGTRLTVL.

This clonotype has ten or more counts. The chain couples TRBV6-5 to TRBJ2-3, with 7 bases aligning to TRBD1. CDR1 MNHEY and CDR2 SVGAGI come from the germline V gene. This CDR3 comprises 15 residues. The V segment lost 2 bases and the J segment 4 bases; nucleotides outside the gene matches: 6. The CDR3 nucleotides are TGTGCCAGCAGTTACGAAACGACAGGGTCAGATACGCAGTATTTT. It translates to CASSYETTGSDTQYF.

J is TRBJ1-1 and V is TRBV19, with TRBD1 matching over 9 bases. The CDR3 is made up of 18 amino acids. Per the germline V gene, CDR1 is LNHDA and CDR2 is SQIVND (reference sequence). J gave up 3 bases and V 4 bases, and 15 bases lay outside the gene matches. The CDR3 reads CASSNWAPHRGQHTEAFF. CDR3 coding DNA: TGTGCCAGTAGTAACTGGGCCCCTCACAGGGGGCAGCACACTGAAGCTTTCTTT.

This clonotype has ten or more counts. The chain links TRBV28 to TRBJ1-3; a weak D match, TRBD1 (6 bases). Trimming shortened V by 6 bases and J by 0 bases, and 15 bases separated the two germline ends. Germline lookup yields CDR1 MDHEN and CDR2 SYDVKM. The CDR3 sequence is 16 residues long. CDR3 loop: CASRPQGPGSGNTIYF. In nucleotides, the CDR3 is TGTGCCAGCAGGCCTCAGGGGCCTGGCTCTGGAAACACCATATATTTT.

This clonotype showed up many times. This chain connects TRBV6-2 or TRBV6-3 to TRBJ1-2; 7 bases line up with TRBD1. V lost 5 bases to trimming and J lost 6 bases; unmatched junction nucleotides: 12. The CDR3 contains 15 residues. Germline V gene lookup returns CDR1 MNHEY and CDR2 SVGEGT. The chain's CDR3 is CASSTQRHRGDGYTF. CDR3 in DNA: TGTGCCAGCAGTACTCAAAGACACAGGGGTGATGGCTACACCTTC.

The sample holds many counts of this clonotype. This chain links TRBV3-1 with TRBJ2-3; 9 nucleotides align to TRBD2. The junction had 1 base not matched to a gene; V was cut back by 0 bases and J by 3 bases. The CDR3 sequence is 15 residues long. Looked up from germline, CDR1 is LGHDT and CDR2 is YNNKEL (reference sequence). The CDR3 protein is CASSQEAGGTDTQYF. In nucleotides, the CDR3 is TGTGCCAGCAGCCAAGAGGCGGGGGGGACAGATACGCAGTATTTT.

This clonotype was seen repeatedly, ten times or more. The chain links TRBV5-1 to TRBJ2-1; 8 positions match TRBD2. The V gene end was trimmed by 5 bases and the J gene end by 8 bases; junction bases not matched to a gene: 12. This CDR3 comprises 15 residues. CDR1 is SGHRS, CDR2 YFSETQ, per germline. The CDR3 nucleotides are TGCGCCAGCAGACCTGGACTAGCAGGGTATCATGAGCAGTTCTTC. This translates into CASRPGLAGYHEQFF.

This clonotype came up many times. The gene calls are TRBV11-2 and TRBJ1-6; 7 bases match TRBD1. Trimming cost V 5 bases and J 6 bases; bases outside gene matches: 13. This CDR3 contains 17 residues. Germline-derived CDR1 and CDR2 are SGHAT and FQNNGV. In DNA, the CDR3 is TGTGCCAGCAGCGCCGAGGGGGCGGGGGCCTCTAATTCACCCCTCCACTTT. Its translation is CASSAEGAGASNSPLHF.

This clonotype was recorded at least ten times. V usage is TRBV12-3 or TRBV12-4 and J usage is TRBJ1-5; D unclear. V lost 7 bases and J lost 0, with 13 bases in between. The length of the CDR3 is 15 residues. The CDR3: CASIPEAYSNQPQHF. The CDR3 DNA sequence: TGTGCCAGCATCCCGGAGGCCTATAGCAATCAGCCCCAGCATTTT.

This chain links TRBV20-1 with TRBJ1-1; the D gene is possibly TRBD1 (5 bases). The CDR3 spans 14 residues. Per germline, CDR1 DFQATT and CDR2 SNEGSKA (reference sequence). V dropped 2 bases and J dropped 4 bases, with 14 bases sitting between them. The CDR3 here is CSARSGVGATEAFF. CDR3 in DNA: TGCAGTGCTAGATCGGGCGTAGGGGCCACTGAAGCTTTCTTT.

This clonotype was seen repeatedly, ten times or more. The V and J genes are TRBV4-2 and TRBJ1-4, with D possibly TRBD1 on 6 matching bases. Germline lookup yields CDR1 LGHNA and CDR2 YNFKEQ. The CDR3 sequence is 15 residues long. V gave up 0 bases and J gave up 7 bases, with 12 bases separating them. The CDR3 sequence: CASSQDLTGGEKLFF. As DNA, the CDR3 is TGTGCCAGCAGCCAAGATCTGACAGGCGGTGAAAAACTGTTTTTT.

This clonotype was found many times. The chain combines TRBV3-1 with TRBJ1-6; TRBD1 aligns across 9 bases. The CDR3 length is 13 residues. Germline loops: CDR1 LGHDT, CDR2 YNNKEL (reference sequence). V shed 7 bases and J 9 bases; nucleotides not matched to a gene: 4. CDR3 amino acids: CASTGQGSSPLHF. CDR3 bases: TGTGCCAGCACCGGACAGGGGAGTTCACCCCTCCACTTT.

The gene calls are TRBV11-3 and TRBJ1-6, with 7 nucleotides matching TRBD1. Germline CDR1 and CDR2: SGHNT and YENEEA. The CDR3 runs 16 residues. Unmatched junction bases numbered 13, after V lost 4 bases and J lost 10 bases. The CDR3 DNA follows: TGTGCCAGCAGCTCGGGAGGTCAGGGGGGAAAATCACCCCTCCACTTT. It translates to CASSSGGQGGKSPLHF.

Ten or more counts support this clonotype. The J gene is TRBJ2-5, the V gene TRBV28, with D maybe TRBD1 (5 bases). The CDR3 extends over 15 amino acids. Deletions cut 7 bases from V and 5 bases from J, with 20 bases between. Per the germline V gene, CDR1 is MDHEN and CDR2 is SYDVKM. As DNA, the CDR3 is TGTGCCAGCAAGAAAGGGGCCCCGGTCCAGGAGACCCAGTACTTC. It translates to CASKKGAPVQETQYF.

In this sample, this clonotype turned up a few times. The rearrangement links TRBV7-8 to TRBJ1-2; D unresolved. The V gene lost 2 bases and the J gene lost 2 bases, with 24 bases spanning the gap. The CDR3 covers 19 residues. CDR1 and CDR2 (germline): SGHVS, FQNEAQ. The CDR3 DNA reads as TGTGCCAGCAGCTTACTCGTTTCGGCAGCACCCTCCCTCAACTATGGCTACACCTTC. Translating gives CASSLLVSAAPSLNYGYTF.

The V call is TRBV5-1, the J call TRBJ2-2; a possible D gene is TRBD1 (5 bases). The V gene lost 4 bases and the J gene lost 6 bases, with 16 bases spanning the gap. CDR3 length: 15 amino acids. CDR1 and CDR2 (germline): SGHRS, YFSETQ. CDR3: CASSLGRAGAGELFF. The CDR3, as DNA: TGCGCCAGCAGCCTAGGCAGGGCCGGAGCCGGGGAGCTGTTTTTT.

This clonotype occurred many times. This sequence joins TRBV6-2 or TRBV6-3 and TRBJ1-1; the match to TRBD1 covers 9 bases. This CDR3 contains 14 residues. Germline CDR1 is MNHEY and CDR2 is SVGEGT. V lost 5 bases to trimming and J lost 8 bases; unmatched junction nucleotides: 9. The CDR3 DNA is TGTGCCAGCAGTCACGGACAGGGGAAAAGGGAAGCTTTCTTT. Protein sequence: CASSHGQGKREAFF.